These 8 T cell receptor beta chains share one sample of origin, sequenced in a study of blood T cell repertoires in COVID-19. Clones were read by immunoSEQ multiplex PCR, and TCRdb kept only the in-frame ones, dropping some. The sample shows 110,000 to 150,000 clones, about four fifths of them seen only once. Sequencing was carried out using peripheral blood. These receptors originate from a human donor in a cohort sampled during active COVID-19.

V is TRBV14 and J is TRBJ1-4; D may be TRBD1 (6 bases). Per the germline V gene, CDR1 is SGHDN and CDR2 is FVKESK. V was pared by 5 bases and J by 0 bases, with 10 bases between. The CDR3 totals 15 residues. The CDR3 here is CASSNSGATNEKLFF. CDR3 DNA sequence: TGTGCCAGCAGCAATTCAGGGGCAACTAATGAAAAACTGTTTTTT.

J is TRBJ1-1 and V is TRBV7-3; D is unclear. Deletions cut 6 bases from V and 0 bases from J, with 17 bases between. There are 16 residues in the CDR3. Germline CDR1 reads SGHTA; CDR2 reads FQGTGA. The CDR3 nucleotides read TGTGCCAGCAGGCCTAGCGGAACCGCCATGAACACTGAAGCTTTCTTT. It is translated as CASRPSGTAMNTEAFF.

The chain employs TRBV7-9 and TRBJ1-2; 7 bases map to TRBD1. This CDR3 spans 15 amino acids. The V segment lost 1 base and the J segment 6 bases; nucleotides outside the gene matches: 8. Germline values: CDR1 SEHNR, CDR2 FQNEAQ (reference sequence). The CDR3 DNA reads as TGTGCCAGCAGCTTAGGGACAGGTCTTCTTGATGGCTACACCTTC. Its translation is CASSLGTGLLDGYTF.

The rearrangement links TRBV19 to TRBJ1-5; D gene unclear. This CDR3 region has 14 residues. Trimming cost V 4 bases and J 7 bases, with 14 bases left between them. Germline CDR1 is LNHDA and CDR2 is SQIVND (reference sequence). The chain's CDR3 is CASSNPRRGQPQHF. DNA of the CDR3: TGTGCCAGTAGTAATCCCAGGAGAGGGCAGCCCCAGCATTTT.

The CDR3 region has the DNA TGTGCCAGCAGCTTGGGCGTCGGGTTCAATGAGCAGTTCTTC. Translation: CASSLGVGFNEQFF. The J gene is TRBJ2-1, the V gene TRBV5-4; the D is unclear. This CDR3 is built from 14 residues. Germline-derived CDR1 and CDR2 are SGHNT and YYREEE (reference sequence). V was cut by 0 bases and J by 6 bases, with 10 bases left in between.

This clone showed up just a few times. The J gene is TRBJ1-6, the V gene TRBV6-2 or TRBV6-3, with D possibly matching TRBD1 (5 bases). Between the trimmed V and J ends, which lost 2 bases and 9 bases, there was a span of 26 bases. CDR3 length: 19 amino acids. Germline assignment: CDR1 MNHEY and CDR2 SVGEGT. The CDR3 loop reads CASSYTHGGAGKVGSPLHF. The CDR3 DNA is TGTGCCAGCAGTTACACCCACGGAGGGGCAGGGAAGGTTGGTTCACCCCTCCACTTT.

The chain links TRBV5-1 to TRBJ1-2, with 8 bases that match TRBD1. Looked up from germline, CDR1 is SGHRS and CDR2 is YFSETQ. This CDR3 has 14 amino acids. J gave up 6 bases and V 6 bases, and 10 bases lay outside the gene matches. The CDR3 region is CASNPGQGVDGYTF. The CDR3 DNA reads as TGCGCCAGCAACCCCGGACAGGGTGTCGATGGCTACACCTTC. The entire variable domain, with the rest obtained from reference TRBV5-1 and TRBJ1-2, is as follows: KAGVTQTPRYLIKTRGQQVTLSCSPISGHRSVSWYQQTPGQGLQFLFEYFSETQRNKGNFPGRFSGRQFSNSRSEMNVSTLELGDSALYLCASNPGQGVDGYTFGSGTRLTVV.

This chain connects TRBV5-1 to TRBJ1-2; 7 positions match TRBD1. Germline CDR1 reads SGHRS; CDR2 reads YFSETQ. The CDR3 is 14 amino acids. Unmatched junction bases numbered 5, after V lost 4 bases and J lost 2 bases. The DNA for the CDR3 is TGCGCCAGCAGCCCCAAAGGGGGCAACTATGGCTACACCTTC. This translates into CASSPKGGNYGYTF.